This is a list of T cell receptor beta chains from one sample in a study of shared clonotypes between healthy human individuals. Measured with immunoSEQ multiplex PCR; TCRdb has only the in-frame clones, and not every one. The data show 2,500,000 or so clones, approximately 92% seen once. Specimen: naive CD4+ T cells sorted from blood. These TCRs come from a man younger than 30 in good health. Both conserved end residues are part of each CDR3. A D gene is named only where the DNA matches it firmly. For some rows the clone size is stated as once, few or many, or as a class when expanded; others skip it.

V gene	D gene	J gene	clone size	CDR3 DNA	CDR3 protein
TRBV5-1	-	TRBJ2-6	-	TGCGCCAGCAGCCCGACAGTCTACACGGGTGGGGCCAACGTCCTGACTTTC	CASSPTVYTGGANVLTF
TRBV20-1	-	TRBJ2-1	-	TGCAGTGCTAGAGATAAGTCGGGGCAGTTCTTC	CSARDKSGQFF
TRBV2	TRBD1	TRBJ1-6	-	TGTGCCAGCGAGAGAGAGACAGGGGCCGGTGTGGCCCTCCACTTT	CASERETGAGVALHF
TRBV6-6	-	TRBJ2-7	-	TGTGCCAGCAGTCGAGATGGGGAGCAGTACTTC	CASSRDGEQYF
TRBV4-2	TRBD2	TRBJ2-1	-	TGTGCCAGCAGCCCTCCGGGGTTAGCGGGGGAGGAGGAGCAGTTCTTC	CASSPPGLAGEEEQFF
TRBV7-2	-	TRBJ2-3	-	TGTGCCAGCAGCTTCCCGACACTCCGCACAGATACGCAGTATTTT	CASSFPTLRTDTQYF
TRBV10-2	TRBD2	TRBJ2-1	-	TGCGCCAGCAGACAAACTAGCGGGGGGGCCTATGAGCAGTTCTTC	CASRQTSGGAYEQFF
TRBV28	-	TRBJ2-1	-	TGTGCCACCATAACCGCCCTGTCCTACAATGAGCAGTTCTTC	CATITALSYNEQFF
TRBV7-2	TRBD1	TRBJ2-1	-	TGTGCCAGCAGCGAGGGACAGGTCTACAATGAGCAGTTCTTC	CASSEGQVYNEQFF
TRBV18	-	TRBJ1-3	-	TGTGCCAGCTCTCAAGGGGCCGGGGGCCTCACCATATATTTT	CASSQGAGGLTIYF
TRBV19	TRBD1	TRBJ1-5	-	TGTGCCAGTATACCGGGACAGGGTACCGGGCAGCCCCAGCATTTT	CASIPGQGTGQPQHF
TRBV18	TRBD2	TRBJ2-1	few	TGTGCCAGCTCACCAGTAGCGGGGAATGCCAATGAGCAGTTCTTC	CASSPVAGNANEQFF
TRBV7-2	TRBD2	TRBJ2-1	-	TGTGCCAGCAGCTCGCCCCGTTCTAGCGGGAGGGCTGGGCAGTTCTTC	CASSSPRSSGRAGQFF
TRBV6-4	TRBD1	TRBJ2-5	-	TGTGCCAGCAGTGACTCGACCAGGGGGCCCGAGACCCAGTACTTC	CASSDSTRGPETQYF
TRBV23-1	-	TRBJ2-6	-	TGCGCCAGCAGTCAAAGGGACGGGAGAACCTCTGGGGCCAACGTCCTGACTTTC	CASSQRDGRTSGANVLTF
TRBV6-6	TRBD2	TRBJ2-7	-	TGTGCCAGCAGTTACTCGACTAGCGGCTACGAGCAGTACTTC	CASSYSTSGYEQYF
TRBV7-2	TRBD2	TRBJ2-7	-	TGTGCCAGCAGCTTTTCTAGCGGGGATACCTACGAGCAGTACTTC	CASSFSSGDTYEQYF
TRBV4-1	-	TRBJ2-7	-	TGCGCCAGCAGCCAAGGCTCCGCGTCAGCATATGAGCAGTACTTC	CASSQGSASAYEQYF
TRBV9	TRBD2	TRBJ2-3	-	TGTGCCAGCAGTGTAGACCTTAGCGGGGGGGCGGTAGATACGCAGTATTTT	CASSVDLSGGAVDTQYF
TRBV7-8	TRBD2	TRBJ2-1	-	TGTGCCAGCAGCTTAGTGTGGCTAGCGGGAGGGCCAGGCAATGAGCAGTTCTTC	CASSLVWLAGGPGNEQFF
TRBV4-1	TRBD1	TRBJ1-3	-	TGCGCCAGCAGCCAGGAAACCGGGACAGGGGGTGGGCCAAATTTT	CASSQETGTGGGPNF
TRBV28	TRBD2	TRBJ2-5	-	TGTGCCAGCAGTTTAACGGGTAGCGGGGGCGGGGGACTCTCCCGCAGAGAGACCCAGTACTTC	CASSLTGSGGGGLSRRETQYF
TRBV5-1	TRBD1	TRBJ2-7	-	TGCGCCAGCAGCGACAGGGTAAACTACGAGCAGTACTTC	CASSDRVNYEQYF
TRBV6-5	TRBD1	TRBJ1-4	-	TGTGCCAGCAGTAACAGGGGAACTAATGAAAAACTGTTTTTT	CASSNRGTNEKLFF
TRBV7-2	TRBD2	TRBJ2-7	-	TGTGCCAGCAGCCTCCCCGGCGGGGGGTACGAGCAGTACTTC	CASSLPGGGYEQYF
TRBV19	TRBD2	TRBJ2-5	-	TGTGCCAGTCACGCGGGGGGTTTGCCGGAGACCCAGTACTTC	CASHAGGLPETQYF
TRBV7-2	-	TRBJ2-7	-	TGTGCCAGCAGCTTAGCGGGACAAACCTACGAGCAGTACTTC	CASSLAGQTYEQYF
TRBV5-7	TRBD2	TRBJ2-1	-	TGTGCCAGCAGCACCGGGACTAGCGTATACAATGAGCAGTTCTTC	CASSTGTSVYNEQFF
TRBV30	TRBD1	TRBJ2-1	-	TGTGCCTGGAGTGTCAATTGGGGGACAGGGGGAAAAAATGAGCAGTTCTTC	CAWSVNWGTGGKNEQFF
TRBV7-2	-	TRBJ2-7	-	TGTGCCAGCAGCCGGACCCCCGAGCAGTACTTC	CASSRTPEQYF